This entry lists 15 T cell receptor beta chains sequenced from one sample in a study of T cells after yellow fever vaccination. TCRdb reanalysed the 5' RACE reads using MiXCR and keeps one entry per CDR3 protein. The data hold about 340,000 distinct CDR3 sequences, with 8.5% to 10% observed a single time. The sample here was PBMCs, taken on the day of the first yellow fever vaccination. The source is a man aged 18-30 years who received the YFV17D yellow fever vaccine.

This clonotype has at least ten counts. The chain carries TRBV5-6 and TRBJ2-5; D remains ambiguous. The CDR3 has 12 amino acids. Trimming left V 0 bases short and J 4 bases short, with 4 bases between. Germline V lookup: CDR1 SGHDT, CDR2 YYEEEE. In nucleotides, the CDR3 is TGTGCCAGCAGCTTGGTAACAGAGACCCAGTACTTC. It codes for CASSLVTETQYF. The full variable domain, in which reference TRBV5-6 and TRBJ2-5 provide the parts outside the CDR3, is DAGVTQSPTHLIKTRGQQVTLRCSPKSGHDTVSWYQQALGQGPQFIFQYYEEEERQRGNFPDRFSGHQFPNYSSELNVNALLLGDSALYLCASSLVTETQYFGPGTRLLVL.

This clonotype was picked up a small number of times. The chain recombines TRBV12-3 or TRBV12-4 with TRBJ2-1; a weak D match, TRBD1 (8 bases). This CDR3 is 14 amino acids long. With 6 bases removed from V and 7 bases from J, the gap between germline ends came to 16 bases. CDR3 bases: TGTGCCAGCAGCTACGACAGGGGAGGGAATGAGCAGTTCTTC. It codes for CASSYDRGGNEQFF.

Note on this clonotype: At one boundary the junction diverges from the germline segment, which might be a read error. This chain joins TRBV5-1 and TRBJ2-7; D could derive from TRBD1 or TRBD2 (5 bases each). CDR3 length equals 14 residues. Germline CDR1 reads SGHRS; CDR2 reads YFSETQ. Written as DNA, the CDR3 is TGCTCCAGCAGCGTACCAGGGAGCTCCTACGAGCAGTACTTC. Its translation is CSSSVPGSSYEQYF.

The rearrangement links TRBV6-9 to TRBJ2-5, with 8 positions matching TRBD2. V gave up 4 bases and J gave up 4 bases; unmatched junction bases: 11. The V gene's germline CDR1 is MNHGY and CDR2 SVAAGI. CDR3 length equals 16 residues. For the CDR3, the DNA is TGTGCCAGCAGTTCCCGGCGGAGCGGGAGAATAGAGACCCAGTACTTC. Translated, it gives CASSSRRSGRIETQYF.

The chain has TRBV21-1 and TRBJ2-5; the table's TRBD1 call for D was not verified on the DNA. TRBV21-1 is recorded as a pseudogene. CDR3 size: 18 residues. The CDR3: CASSKESGGGEIQETQYF. CDR3 nucleotides: TGTGCCAGCAGCAAAGAGAGTGGGGGCGGGGAGATACAAGAGACCCAGTACTTC.

The chain is built from TRBV4-1 and TRBJ2-1; the D gene is possibly TRBD2 (5 bases). This CDR3 comprises 15 residues. Trimming pared 1 base from V and 8 bases from J, leaving 15 bases between. In germline, CDR1 is MGHRA, CDR2 YSYEKL. The CDR3 reads CASSQVRTRVYEQFF. Here the CDR3 DNA reads TGCGCCAGCAGCCAAGTCAGGACTCGGGTGTATGAGCAGTTCTTC.

The V gene is TRBV25-1, the J gene TRBJ2-3; D is undetermined. Germline V gene sequence: CDR1 MGHDK, CDR2 SYGVNS. There are 15 residues in the CDR3. Trimming took off 4 bases at V and 4 bases at J, with 15 bases between the two ends. This chain's CDR3 is CASSVPGLRADTQYF. In DNA form, the CDR3 reads TGTGCCAGCAGTGTCCCTGGGCTCCGCGCAGATACGCAGTATTTT.

The gene calls are TRBV2 and TRBJ2-3; weak D call: TRBD1 (5 bases). Trimming cost V 1 base and J 5 bases, with 13 bases left between them. The CDR3 is made up of 15 amino acids. Per the germline V gene, CDR1 is SNHLY and CDR2 is FYNNEI. CDR3 DNA sequence: TGTGCCAGCAGTGAAGGGGCAGGGTGGAGAGATACGCAGTATTTT. Translating gives CASSEGAGWRDTQYF.

Ten or more counts support this clonotype. The chain recombines TRBV7-9 with TRBJ2-1, with 9 bases fitting TRBD2. Losses at the gene ends were 3 bases for V and 1 base for J; bases not matched to a gene: 1. Germline values: CDR1 SEHNR, CDR2 FQNEAQ (reference sequence). This CDR3 comprises 15 residues. CDR3 residues: CASSFTSGSYNEQFF. The DNA of the CDR3 is TGTGCCAGCAGCTTCACTAGCGGGTCCTACAATGAGCAGTTCTTC.

The rearrangement joins TRBV5-5 to TRBJ2-3, with 14 bases identical to TRBD2. V was clipped by 8 bases and J by 8 bases; unmatched bases: 10. This CDR3 spans 15 amino acids. Germline V gives CDR1 SGHKS, CDR2 YYEKEE (reference sequence). Here the CDR3 reads CASGTSGGPESTQYF. CDR3 in DNA: TGTGCCAGTGGGACTAGCGGGGGCCCGGAGAGTACGCAGTATTTT.

This clonotype came up a few times. The V gene is TRBV6-1, the J gene TRBJ2-3; D ambiguous. V lost 7 bases and J lost 4, with 18 bases in between. This CDR3 comprises 15 residues. Germline V gives CDR1 MNHNS, CDR2 SASEGT. The CDR3 DNA reads as TGTGCCAGCACCGAGGCCGGAAATTTCGCAGATACGCAGTATTTT. It encodes CASTEAGNFADTQYF.

The sample holds a few counts of this clonotype. The rearrangement uses TRBV7-8 and TRBJ2-3, with 11 bases identical to TRBD2. J gave up 2 bases and V 0 bases, and 7 bases lay outside the gene matches. This CDR3 has 18 amino acids. CDR1 and CDR2 from the germline V gene are SGHVS and FQNEAQ. The CDR3 DNA reads TGTGCCAGCAGCTTAGCTAGCGGGGGGGTCCAATTCACAGATACGCAGTATTTT. Encoded protein: CASSLASGGVQFTDTQYF.

The table lists this clonotype with many counts. V is TRBV25-1 and J is TRBJ1-3, with D uncertain. CDR1 and CDR2 (germline): MGHDK, SYGVNS. V shed 5 bases and J shed 3 bases, with 11 bases lying between them. CDR3 size: 14 residues. The CDR3 is CASSMAGFGNTIYF. The CDR3 DNA sequence: TGTGCCAGCAGTATGGCGGGATTTGGAAACACCATATATTTT.

This chain connects TRBV18 to TRBJ1-6, with 7 bases matching TRBD1. CDR1 and CDR2 (germline): KGHSH, LQKENI. This CDR3 is 16 amino acids long. With 3 bases clipped from V and 7 bases from J, the junction kept 9 bases outside the gene matches. The CDR3 reads CASSPPTGVGNSPLHF. Written as DNA, the CDR3 is TGTGCCAGCTCACCTCCAACAGGGGTGGGGAATTCACCCCTCCACTTT.

V and J are TRBV6-5 and TRBJ1-6, with D hard to call. The CDR3 has 13 amino acids. Trimming removed 2 bases at V and 13 bases at J, with 12 bases between. Germline CDR1 and CDR2: MNHEY and SVGAGI. The CDR3: CASSYKAISPLHF. CDR3 bases: TGTGCCAGCAGTTACAAGGCGATTTCGCCCCTCCACTTT.